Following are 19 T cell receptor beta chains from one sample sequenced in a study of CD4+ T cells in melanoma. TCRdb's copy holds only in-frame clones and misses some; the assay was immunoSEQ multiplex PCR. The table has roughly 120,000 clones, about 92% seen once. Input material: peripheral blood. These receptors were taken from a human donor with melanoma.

The CDR3 is CASSVRQGTGYTF. CDR3 sequence (DNA): TGTGCCAGCAGTGTTCGACAGGGGACTGGCTACACCTTC. V and J are TRBV2 and TRBJ1-2, with 8 bases aligning to TRBD1. Germline loops: CDR1 SNHLY, CDR2 FYNNEI. V trimming: 4 bases; J trimming: 7 bases; junction bases outside the gene matches: 5. There are 13 residues in the CDR3.

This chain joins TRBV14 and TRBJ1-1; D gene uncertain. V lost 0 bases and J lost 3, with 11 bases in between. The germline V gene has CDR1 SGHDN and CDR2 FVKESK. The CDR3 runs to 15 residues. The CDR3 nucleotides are TGTGCCAGCAGCCAAGAGAGGGCGGTGGACACTGAAGCTTTCTTT. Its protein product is CASSQERAVDTEAFF.

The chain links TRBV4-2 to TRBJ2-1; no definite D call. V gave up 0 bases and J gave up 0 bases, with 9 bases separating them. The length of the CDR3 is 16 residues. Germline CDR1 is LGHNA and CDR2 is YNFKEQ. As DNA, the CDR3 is TGTGCCAGCAGCCAAGAGGCGCGGAGCTCCTACAATGAGCAGTTCTTC. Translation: CASSQEARSSYNEQFF.

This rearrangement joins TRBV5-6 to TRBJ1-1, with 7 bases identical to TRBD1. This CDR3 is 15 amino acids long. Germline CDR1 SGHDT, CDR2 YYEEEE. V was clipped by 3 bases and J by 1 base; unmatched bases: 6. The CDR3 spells CASSSGGGTNTEAFF. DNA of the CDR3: TGTGCCAGCAGCTCAGGGGGTGGAACGAACACTGAAGCTTTCTTT.

This CDR3 is CASSPNEVAGATHSYEQYF. In nucleotides, the CDR3 is TGTGCCAGCAGCCCGAACGAGGTAGCGGGAGCTACTCACTCCTACGAGCAGTACTTC. The genes are TRBV9 and TRBJ2-7, with 9 positions matching TRBD2. The germline CDR1 and CDR2 sequences are SGDLS and YYNGEE. This CDR3 comprises 19 residues. Trimming cost V 4 bases and J 0 bases; bases outside gene matches: 17.

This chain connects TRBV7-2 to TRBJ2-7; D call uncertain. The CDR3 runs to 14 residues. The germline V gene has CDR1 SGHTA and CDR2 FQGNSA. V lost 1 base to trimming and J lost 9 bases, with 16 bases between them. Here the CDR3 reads CASSLGLGENTQYF. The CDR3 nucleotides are TGTGCCAGCAGCTTAGGACTGGGCGAGAATACGCAGTACTTC.

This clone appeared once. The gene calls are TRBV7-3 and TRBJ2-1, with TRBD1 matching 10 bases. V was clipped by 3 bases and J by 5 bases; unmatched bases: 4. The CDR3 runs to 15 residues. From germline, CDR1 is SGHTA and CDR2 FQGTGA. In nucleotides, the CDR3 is TGTGCCAGCAGCTTCGACAGGGGGCCCCACAATGAGCAGTTCTTC. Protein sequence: CASSFDRGPHNEQFF. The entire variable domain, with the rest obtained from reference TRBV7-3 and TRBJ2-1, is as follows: GAGVSQTPSNKVTEKGKYVELRCDPISGHTALYWYRQSLGQGPEFLIYFQGTGAADDSGLPNDRFFAVRPEGSVSTLKIQRTERGDSAVYLCASSFDRGPHNEQFFGPGTRLTVL.

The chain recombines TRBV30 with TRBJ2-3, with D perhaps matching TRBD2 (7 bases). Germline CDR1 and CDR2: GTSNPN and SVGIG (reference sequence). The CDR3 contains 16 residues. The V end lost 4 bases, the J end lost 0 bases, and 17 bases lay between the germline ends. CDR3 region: CAWMRGGPSSTDTQYF. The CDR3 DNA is TGTGCCTGGATGAGGGGGGGGCCTTCTAGCACAGATACGCAGTATTTT.

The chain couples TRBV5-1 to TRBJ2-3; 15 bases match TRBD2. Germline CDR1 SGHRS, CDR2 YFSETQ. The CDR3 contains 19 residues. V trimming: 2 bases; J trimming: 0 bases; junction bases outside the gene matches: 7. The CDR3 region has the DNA TGCGCCAGCAGCTTAGTCGGACTAGCGGGAGGGGCTAGCACAGATACGCAGTATTTT. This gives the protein CASSLVGLAGGASTDTQYF.

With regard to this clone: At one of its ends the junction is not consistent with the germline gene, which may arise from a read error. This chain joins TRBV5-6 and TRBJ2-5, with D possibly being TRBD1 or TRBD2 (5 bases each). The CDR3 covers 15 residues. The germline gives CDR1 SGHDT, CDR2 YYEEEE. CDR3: CASNLWRVGVETQYF. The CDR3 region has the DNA TGTGCCAGCAACTTGTGGCGGGTAGGGGTAGAGACCCAGTACTTC. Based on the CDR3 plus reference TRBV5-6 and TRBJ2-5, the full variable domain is DAGVTQSPTHLIKTRGQQVTLRCSPKSGHDTVSWYQQALGQGPQFIFQYYEEEERQRGNFPDRFSGHQFPNYSSELNVNALLLGDSALYLCASNLWRVGVETQYFGPGTRLLVL.

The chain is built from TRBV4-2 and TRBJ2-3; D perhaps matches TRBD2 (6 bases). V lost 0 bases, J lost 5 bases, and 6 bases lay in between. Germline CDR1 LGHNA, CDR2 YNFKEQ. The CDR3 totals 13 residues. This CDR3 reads CASSQEGGDTQYF. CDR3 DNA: TGTGCCAGCAGCCAAGAGGGGGGAGATACGCAGTATTTT.

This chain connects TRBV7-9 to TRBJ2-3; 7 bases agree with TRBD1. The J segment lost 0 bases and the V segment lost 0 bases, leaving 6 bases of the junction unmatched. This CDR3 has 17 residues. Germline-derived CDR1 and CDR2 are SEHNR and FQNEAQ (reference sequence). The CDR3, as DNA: TGTGCCAGCAGCTTAGCGCTTGGGACAGACAGCACAGATACGCAGTATTTT. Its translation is CASSLALGTDSTDTQYF. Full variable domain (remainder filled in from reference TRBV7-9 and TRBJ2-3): DTGVSQNPRHKITKRGQNVTFRCDPISEHNRLYWYRQTLGQGPEFLTYFQNEAQLEKSRLLSDRFSAERPKGSFSTLEIQRTEQGDSAMYLCASSLALGTDSTDTQYFGPGTRLTVL.

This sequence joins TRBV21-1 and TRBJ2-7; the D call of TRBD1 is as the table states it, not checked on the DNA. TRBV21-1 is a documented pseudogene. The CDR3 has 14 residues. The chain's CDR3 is CASSKVGTGYEQYF. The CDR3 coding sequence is TGTGCCAGCAGCAAAGTTGGGACAGGATACGAGCAGTACTTC.

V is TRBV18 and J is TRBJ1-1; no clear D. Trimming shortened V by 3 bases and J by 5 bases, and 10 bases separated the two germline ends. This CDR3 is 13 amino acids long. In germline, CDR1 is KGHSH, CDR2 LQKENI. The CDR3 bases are TGTGCCAGCTCACCCGGAACTGGAACTGAAGCTTTCTTT. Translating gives CASSPGTGTEAFF.

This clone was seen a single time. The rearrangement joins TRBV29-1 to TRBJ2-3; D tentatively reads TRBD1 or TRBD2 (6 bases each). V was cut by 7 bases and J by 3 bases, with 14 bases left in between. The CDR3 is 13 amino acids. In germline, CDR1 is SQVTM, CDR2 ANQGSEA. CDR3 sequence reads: CSADKGGTDTQYF. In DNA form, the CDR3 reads TGCAGCGCTGACAAGGGGGGAACAGATACGCAGTATTTT.

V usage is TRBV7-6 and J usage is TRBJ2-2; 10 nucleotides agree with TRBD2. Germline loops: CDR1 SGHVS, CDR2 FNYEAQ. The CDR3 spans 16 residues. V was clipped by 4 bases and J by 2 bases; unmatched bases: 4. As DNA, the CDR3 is TGTGCCAGCAGCTCCGGGACTAGCGTAAACACCGGGGAGCTGTTTTTT. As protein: CASSSGTSVNTGELFF.

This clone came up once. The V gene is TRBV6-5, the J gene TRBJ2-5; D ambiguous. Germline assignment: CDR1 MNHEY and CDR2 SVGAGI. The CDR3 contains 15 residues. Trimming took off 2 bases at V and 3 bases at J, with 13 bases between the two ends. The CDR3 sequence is CASSYKGYSEETQYF. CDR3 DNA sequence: TGTGCCAGCAGTTACAAGGGCTACAGTGAAGAGACCCAGTACTTC.

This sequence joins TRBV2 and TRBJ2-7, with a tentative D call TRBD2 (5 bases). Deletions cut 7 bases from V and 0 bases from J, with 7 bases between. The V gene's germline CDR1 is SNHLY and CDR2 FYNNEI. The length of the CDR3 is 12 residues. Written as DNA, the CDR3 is TGTGCCAGCACCCGGGGCTCCTACGAGCAGTACTTC. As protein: CASTRGSYEQYF.

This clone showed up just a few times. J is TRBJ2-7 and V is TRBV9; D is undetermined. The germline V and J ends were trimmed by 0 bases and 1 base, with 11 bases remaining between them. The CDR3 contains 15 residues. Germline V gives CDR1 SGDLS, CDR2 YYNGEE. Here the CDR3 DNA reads TGTGCCAGCAGCGTAGATGCCCAAAGATCCTACGAGCAGTACTTC. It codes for CASSVDAQRSYEQYF.